The text below deals with one T cell receptor beta chain. Sequenced by immunoSEQ multiplex PCR; TCRdb stores in-frame clones only, minus some. Of 120,000 or so clones in the sample, around 90% were seen once. This CDR3 is built from 14 residues. Germline assignment: CDR1 MGHDK and CDR2 SYGVNS. V shed 1 base and J shed 7 bases, with 11 bases lying between them. These data come from a study of control samples from healthy donors and cancer patients. Material: blood. This TCR was recovered from a man between 35 and 55 years old in good health. The rearrangement uses TRBV25-1 and TRBJ1-3, with TRBD1 as a possible D gene (5 bases). The CDR3 region is CASSELGVQNTIYF. In DNA form, the CDR3 reads TGTGCCAGCAGTGAATTGGGGGTGCAGAACACCATATATTTT.